Ten or more counts support the clone carrying this TCR beta chain. The data were taken from a study of CD8+CD57+ T cells in acquired aplastic anemia. Genomic DNA, the template, was used for profiling of the TCR beta VDJ and CDR3. TCRdb re-derived calls from the reads in MiXCR, one entry per CDR3 protein. The sample includes approximately 130,000 distinct CDR3 sequences, 40% to 45% of them seen just once. The CDR3 has 15 residues. The J segment lost 5 bases and the V segment lost 6 bases, leaving 9 bases of the junction unmatched. This receptor was taken from a human donor in good health, serving as a control. Sequenced material: sorted CD4+, CD8+, or CD8+CD57+ T cells (not recorded which) from PBMCs. V and J are TRBV12-3 or TRBV12-4 and TRBJ2-7; 11 bases map to TRBD2. CDR3 sequence: CASSPLRLAGNEQYF. The CDR3 DNA reads as TGTGCCAGCAGCCCCCTCCGACTAGCGGGGAACGAGCAGTACTTC.